Given below is one T cell receptor (beta chain) in context. Its specificity is not known. The junction and the germline gene differ at one end; a read error may be behind it. These data are taken from a study of yellow fever vaccine responses in identical twins. TCRdb analysed the RT-PCR reads with MiXCR anew, one entry per CDR3 protein. The top ten hold about 20% of the sample, which has 650 to 800 distinct CDR3 sequences, 75% to 85% seen once. This CDR3 is 14 amino acids long. From germline, CDR1 is SGHAT and CDR2 FQDESV (reference sequence). Study-wide findings and caveats: Reports say the vaccine T cell response in twins looked partly convergent and partly personalized.

V is TRBV11-1 and J is TRBJ2-1, with 13 bases aligning to TRBD2. Sequencing was performed on T cells from blood (PBMCs), unsorted or a sorted subset (not recorded which), taken before or after yellow fever vaccination (not recorded which). This TCR was sampled from a female donor who received the yellow fever vaccine. The CDR3 is CASSLETSGGAPVF. The CDR3, as DNA: TGTGCCAGCAGCTTAGAAACTAGCGGGGGGGCCCCGGTCTTC.